The text below deals with one T cell receptor beta chain. What it recognizes is unknown. Looked up from germline, CDR1 is MNHEY and CDR2 is SMNVEV (reference sequence). The CDR3 spans 19 residues. The V segment lost 2 bases and the J segment 8 bases; nucleotides outside the gene matches: 20. A CD45RA-negative memory subset and a CD45RA+ naive subset were separated from the CD4+ cells. The data stem from a study of shared clonotypes between healthy human individuals. TCRdb keeps only in-frame clones here, not all; method: immunoSEQ multiplex PCR. This table has roughly 2,500,000 clones, roughly 93% appearing once. The study's findings and limits: Across subsets, estimated richness was generally greater for naive than for memory populations.

This sequence originates from a young man in good health. Some clones in this sample may be carry-over from other donors' samples. This rearrangement joins TRBV27 to TRBJ2-1; 8 bases align to TRBD2. Sequenced sample: naive CD4+ T cells from PBMCs. Indicated subset: CD45RA+ positively selected. The DNA of the CDR3 is TGTGCCAGCAGTTTACTTCCGGGACGCCTCCAGCGGGAGCTTCATGAGCAGTTCTTC. This encodes CASSLLPGRLQRELHEQFF.